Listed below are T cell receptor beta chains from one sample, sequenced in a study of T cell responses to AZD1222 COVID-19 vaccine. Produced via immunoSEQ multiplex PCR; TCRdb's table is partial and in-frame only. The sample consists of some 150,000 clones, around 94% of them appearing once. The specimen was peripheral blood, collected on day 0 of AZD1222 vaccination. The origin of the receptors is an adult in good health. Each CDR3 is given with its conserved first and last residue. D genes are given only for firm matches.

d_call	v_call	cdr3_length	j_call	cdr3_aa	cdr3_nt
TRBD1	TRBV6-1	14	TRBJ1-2	CASSEGQGADGYTF	TGTGCCAGCAGTGAGGGACAGGGGGCGGACGGCTACACCTTC
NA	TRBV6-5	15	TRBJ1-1	CASTSAVLMNTEAFF	TGTGCCAGCACAAGTGCAGTCCTCATGAACACTGAAGCTTTCTTT
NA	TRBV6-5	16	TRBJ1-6	CASSYFGDTSNSPLHF	TGTGCCAGCAGTTATTTTGGGGACACTAGTAATTCACCCCTCCACTTT
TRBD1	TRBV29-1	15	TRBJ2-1	CSVEIPDRSYNEQFF	TGCAGCGTCGAAATACCGGACAGGAGCTACAATGAGCAGTTCTTC
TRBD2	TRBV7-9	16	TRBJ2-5	CASSTQLAQSQETQYF	TGTGCCAGCAGCACCCAACTAGCGCAGTCCCAAGAGACCCAGTACTTC
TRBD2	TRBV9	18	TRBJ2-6	CASSVGLEPSSGANVLTF	TGTGCCAGCAGCGTCGGACTAGAACCTAGCTCTGGGGCCAACGTCCTGACTTTC
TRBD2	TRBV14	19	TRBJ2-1	CASSQGGLTSGIGYNEQFF	TGTGCCAGCAGCCAAGGGGGGCTAACTAGCGGGATTGGCTACAATGAGCAGTTCTTC
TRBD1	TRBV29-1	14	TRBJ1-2	CSVVPGQGADGYTF	TGCAGCGTTGTCCCGGGACAGGGGGCTGATGGCTACACCTTC
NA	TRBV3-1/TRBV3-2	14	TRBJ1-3	CASSQKRVENTIYF	TGTGCCAGCAGCCAAAAGAGGGTGGAAAACACCATATATTTT
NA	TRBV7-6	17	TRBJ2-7	CASSLYSVPRGAYEQYF	TGTGCCAGCAGCTTGTATTCGGTTCCGCGGGGTGCCTACGAGCAGTACTTC